This T cell receptor (beta chain) is drawn from a study of CD8 T cells in Susac syndrome. Study information: Clinically active disease was present in five or six of the sequenced Susac syndrome patients. About 8 of these patients were in remission. Study conclusions and caveats: The study found that Susac CD8+ clonal expansion peaked in TEMRA cells and active patients.

RNA in amounts of about 0.5 to 1 ug was reverse transcribed with random hexamers. MiXCR was run by TCRdb on the immunoSEQ multiplex PCR reads, yielding one entry per CDR3 protein. The data hold approximately 79,000 distinct CDR3 sequences, with approximately 93% observed a single time. The V gene end was trimmed by 3 bases and the J gene end by 5 bases; junction bases not matched to a gene: 6. CDR1 is SGHAT, CDR2 FQNNGV, per germline. The CDR3 extends over 14 amino acids. Concerning this clonotype: The antigen is unknown.

The clonotype originates from a human donor with Susac syndrome. Sequencing used CD8+ T cells from PBMCs. The gene calls are TRBV11-2 and TRBJ2-7, with 8 bases that match TRBD1. The CDR3 bases are TGTGCCAGCAGCTTCGGGACAGGAATGGACGAGCAGTACTTC. This sequence encodes CASSFGTGMDEQYF.